This T cell receptor beta chain emerged from a study of T-cell reconstitution after alpha-beta-depleted transplantation in children (dated by TCRdb to the mid-2010s). Concerning the study at large: The study quantitatively tracked T-cell immune reconstitution after TCRalphabeta/CD19-depleted allogeneic hematopoietic cell transplantation in children using TCR repertoire profiling.

There are many counts of this clonotype. No cognate antigen has been identified for it. No qualities accompany the bases; no much larger clone lies one base away. The library was built by means of PCR. These reads were obtained on an Illumina HiSeq 2500. To normalize quantification of the TCRbeta repertoire, the TCR libraries were built with molecular barcoding that relied on unique molecular identifiers. The public sequencing data were trimmed at Q25 with fastp and processed into clonotypes with MiXCR by TCRdb, which kept only in-frame beta chains. Rows matching on CDR3 protein sequence are summarized as one entry with the most common DNA and genes. Across this sample there are 500,000 to 750,000 distinct CDR3 sequences, with 10% to 15% seen only once. The ten top clones hold around 2% of the sample. Compared with germline, V lacks 8 bases and J lacks 6 bases; bases without a gene match: 8. Reading from cysteine to phenylalanine, the CDR3 counts 14 amino acids. Left in the record is the CDR3 DNA by itself, 42 bases read in frame from the first base. From the germline V gene (reference sequence), CDR1 is DFQATT and CDR2 is SNEGSKA.

Overall study results and their limits: In some patients, high TCRbeta diversity at day 60 was attributed to recipient T cells and intrathymic progenitors that had survived conditioning. The apparently early recovery of alphabetaT-cell counts about two months after transplant reportedly depended on only several hundred rapidly expanded clones that came from non-depleted graft cells. The frequencies of hyperexpanded clones fell over the following months, and after one year, T-cell counts and TCRbeta diversity were mostly attributed to newly produced T cells.

What this sample's treatment or condition label stands for: allogeneic hematopoietic cell transplantation with graft depleted of TCRalphabeta T cells and CD19 B cells. The children who served as transplant recipients had been given grafts of TCRalphabeta/CD19-depleted allogeneic hematopoietic cells. Sequencing was performed on PBMCs, mostly from graft donor cells, taken 360 days after TCRalphabeta/CD19-depleted stem cell transplant. This TCR came from a male patient between 10 and 17 years old who had a stem cell transplant for acute myeloid leukemia, so the T cells may come from the graft donor. The rearranged segments are TRBV20-1 and TRBJ2-3; 13 bases in the junction line up with TRBD2. The CDR3 region: CSLRTSGSADTQYF. The DNA is TGCAGTCTAAGGACTAGCGGGAGTGCGGATACGCAGTATTTT.